The next 10 T cell receptor beta chains were all read from a single sample in a study of cytomegalovirus exposure and HLA in healthy donors. PCR amplification relied on 60 Vbeta primers (plus 13 Jbeta primers). TCRdb keeps only in-frame clones here, not all; method: immunoSEQ multiplex PCR. The table shows some 120,000 clones, with 78% occurring only once. The source material was PBMCs. The receptors originated from a woman between 35 and 50 years old in good health and CMV-seronegative.

The chain carries TRBV9 and TRBJ1-1, with TRBD1 matching over 7 bases. In germline, CDR1 is SGDLS, CDR2 YYNGEE. Trimming removed 3 bases from V and 3 bases from J; junction bases left unmatched: 2. The CDR3 is 13 amino acids. The DNA of the CDR3 is TGTGCCAGCAGCGCAGGGGGGTACACTGAAGCTTTCTTT. This sequence encodes CASSAGGYTEAFF.

The V call is TRBV10-3, the J call TRBJ2-6, with 8 positions matching TRBD1. J lost 0 bases, V lost 4 bases, and 5 bases had no gene match. The CDR3 has 17 amino acids. Germline CDR1 ENHRY, CDR2 SYGVKD. CDR3 bases: TGTGCCATCAGTGCGGGGACAGGTCACTCTGGGGCCAACGTCCTGACTTTC. It specifies CAISAGTGHSGANVLTF.

In its sample, this clone was seen once. This sequence joins TRBV6-5 and TRBJ1-6; possible D gene TRBD1, 6 bases. The CDR3 loop spans 14 amino acids. Germline CDR1 is MNHEY and CDR2 is SVGAGI. V was cut by 6 bases and J by 3 bases, with 9 bases left in between. The CDR3 here is CASRPDSYNSPLHF. DNA of the CDR3: TGTGCCAGCAGACCGGACAGCTATAATTCACCCCTCCACTTT.

This clone was recorded once. This chain connects TRBV6-5 to TRBJ2-3, with 8 bases fitting TRBD1. This CDR3 region has 14 residues. The germline gives CDR1 MNHEY, CDR2 SVGAGI. V lost 6 bases and J lost 5; bases outside the gene matches: 7. CDR3 nucleotide sequence: TGTGCCAGCAGACCAGGGGGCTGGAAAGATACGCAGTATTTT. This codes for CASRPGGWKDTQYF.

This chain connects TRBV7-3 to TRBJ2-2, with TRBD2 matching over 8 bases. The junction had 7 bases not matched to a gene; V was cut back by 2 bases and J by 5 bases. The CDR3 sequence is 16 residues long. Germline values: CDR1 SGHTA, CDR2 FQGTGA. The CDR3 DNA is TGTGCCAGCAGCTTATCGAGCGGGAGAGGTACCGGGGAGCTGTTTTTT. It encodes CASSLSSGRGTGELFF. The full variable domain, in which reference TRBV7-3 and TRBJ2-2 provide the parts outside the CDR3, is GAGVSQTPSNKVTEKGKYVELRCDPISGHTALYWYRQSLGQGPEFLIYFQGTGAADDSGLPNDRFFAVRPEGSVSTLKIQRTERGDSAVYLCASSLSSGRGTGELFFGEGSRLTVL.

A few counts support this clone. The J gene is TRBJ2-3, the V gene TRBV5-1, with 11 bases identical to TRBD2. V was pared by 4 bases and J by 4 bases, with 8 bases of the junction left unmatched. This CDR3 has 16 residues. Germline CDR1 and CDR2: SGHRS and YFSETQ. The CDR3, as DNA: TGCGCCAGCAGCCTCGTTAGCGGGAGGGCCGCAGATACGCAGTATTTT. Translating gives CASSLVSGRAADTQYF.

V is TRBV9 and J is TRBJ2-2; D might be TRBD1 (6 bases). The V end was cut by 3 bases, the J end by 1 base, with 13 bases between. There are 16 residues in the CDR3. Germline V gives CDR1 SGDLS, CDR2 YYNGEE. The CDR3 bases are TGTGCCAGCAGCGATCGACAGGATCGGAACACCGGGGAGCTGTTTTTT. Translation: CASSDRQDRNTGELFF. The full variable domain, rest sourced from reference TRBV9 and TRBJ2-2, is DSGVTQTPKHLITATGQRVTLRCSPRSGDLSVYWYQQSLDQGLQFLIQYYNGEERAKGNILERFSAQQFPDLHSELNLSSLELGDSALYFCASSDRQDRNTGELFFGEGSRLTVL.

This chain joins TRBV2 and TRBJ2-7; TRBD2 matches 10 bases. Trimming took 5 bases from V and 4 from J; bases not matched to a gene: 8. Germline CDR1 is SNHLY and CDR2 is FYNNEI. This CDR3 region has 15 residues. CDR3 sequence reads: CASSQLGLAVYEQYF. CDR3 DNA: TGTGCCAGCAGTCAGCTAGGACTAGCGGTTTACGAGCAGTACTTC.

This clone was seen just once. The chain couples TRBV7-9 to TRBJ1-3; D not certain. Deletions cut 1 base from V and 2 bases from J, with 15 bases between. This CDR3 is 17 amino acids long. Germline CDR1 is SEHNR and CDR2 is FQNEAQ (reference sequence). For the CDR3, the DNA is TGTGCCAGCAGCTTAGGTGGCAGCCCAGGCCCTGGAAACACCATATATTTT. Its translation: CASSLGGSPGPGNTIYF.

CDR3 DNA sequence: TGCGCCAGCAGCCAACACGACGACAGGGCCTACGAGCAGTACTTC. Protein: CASSQHDDRAYEQYF. This sequence joins TRBV4-3 and TRBJ2-7; 7 nucleotides agree with TRBD1. The CDR3 consists of 15 residues. V gave up 2 bases and J gave up 2 bases; unmatched junction bases: 6. Germline loops: CDR1 LGHNA, CDR2 YSLEER.